Given below is one TCR beta chain in context. Its antigen is not identified. Unique molecular identifiers (one per individual cDNA molecule) were attached. TCRdb fed the 5' RACE reads into MiXCR, producing one record per CDR3 protein. The sample shows about 83,000 distinct CDR3 sequences, approximately 13% of them seen only once. The sample comes from a study of early T cells in non-severe SARS-CoV-2 infection. About the study: Chains from this unsorted whole-blood bulk RNA could not be paired. Study findings and constraints: Missing private and CD4 specificities, VDJdb matching favored anti-spike CD8 responses.

In germline, CDR1 is SGDLS, CDR2 YYNGEE. The CDR3 is made up of 15 amino acids. V lost 0 bases, J lost 0 bases, and 8 bases lay in between. The chain employs TRBV9 and TRBJ2-3; D unresolved. The clonotype was recovered from an adult who was a healthcare worker with PCR-confirmed SARS-CoV-2 infection or an uninfected control (not recorded which). What was sequenced was whole blood. CDR3 in DNA: TGTGCCAGCAGCGTAGGGCCGGTTAGCACAGATACGCAGTATTTT. Amino acid sequence: CASSVGPVSTDTQYF.